The 5 T cell receptor beta chains below all came from one sample that was sequenced in a study of T cell therapy after organ transplantation. Clones were sequenced by immunoSEQ multiplex PCR, and TCRdb holds only the in-frame ones, with some missing. The sample records some 1,900 clones, 60% to 80% being singletons. Their antigens remain unidentified. The specimen was CD8+ T cells from blood, collected before autologous CMV-specific T cell therapy. The source of these receptors is a human patient who had received a solid organ transplant and had CMV disease.

The CDR3 region has the DNA TGTGCCAGCAGTTACTCCGACAGTTGGGGAGAGACCCAGTACTTC. Translating it yields CASSYSDSWGETQYF. This chain joins TRBV6-5 and TRBJ2-5; possibly TRBD1 for D (5 bases). CDR3 length: 15 amino acids. From germline, CDR1 is MNHEY and CDR2 SVGAGI. V dropped 0 bases and J dropped 4 bases, with 12 bases sitting between them.

CDR3 residues: CAISGTGTGITEAFF. The CDR3 coding sequence is TGTGCCATCAGTGGGACCGGGACAGGGATCACTGAAGCTTTCTTT. The chain uses TRBV10-3 and TRBJ1-1; 9 nucleotides align to TRBD1. CDR3 length: 15 amino acids. Germline V gene data show CDR1 as ENHRY and CDR2 as SYGVKD. V trimming: 4 bases; J trimming: 4 bases; junction bases outside the gene matches: 7.

V and J are TRBV6-5 and TRBJ1-5, with a possible D match to TRBD1 (6 bases). Germline lookup yields CDR1 MNHEY and CDR2 SVGAGI. This CDR3 is built from 15 residues. V was shortened by 6 bases and J by 0 bases, with 12 bases between the two germline ends. The CDR3 loop is CASREQGFSNQPQHF. The DNA for the CDR3 is TGTGCCAGCAGAGAACAGGGATTTAGCAATCAGCCCCAGCATTTT.

The V and J genes are TRBV29-1 and TRBJ1-4; no reliable D call. V was cut by 2 bases and J by 8 bases, with 12 bases left in between. CDR1 SQVTM and CDR2 ANQGSEA come from the germline V gene. This CDR3 has 13 residues. The CDR3 spells CSVESANGEKLFF. CDR3 coding DNA: TGCAGCGTTGAATCCGCAAATGGAGAAAAACTGTTTTTT.

J is TRBJ1-2 and V is TRBV9; the D gene is possibly TRBD1 (5 bases). V gave up 0 bases and J gave up 4 bases, with 10 bases separating them. CDR1 and CDR2 (germline): SGDLS, YYNGEE. The length of the CDR3 is 14 residues. This chain's CDR3 is CASSVGGGTYGYTF. CDR3 sequence (DNA): TGTGCCAGCAGCGTAGGAGGCGGGACCTATGGCTACACCTTC.